This TCR beta chain was found in a study of cytotoxic CD8 clonotypes in ibrutinib-treated CLL. Here immunoSEQ multiplex PCR was the method, and the copy in TCRdb shows in-frame clones only, minus some. The sample lists tens of thousands of clones, over 70% seen once, with approximately 24% in the top ten. The length of the CDR3 is 13 residues. The ends were cut back, 0 bases at V and 6 bases at J, with 9 bases in the middle. CDR1 is SSHAT and CDR2 is FNYEAQ in the germline V gene (reference sequence). The rearrangement uses TRBV7-7 and TRBJ2-7, with D possibly TRBD2 on 5 matching bases. The input for sequencing was PBMCs, taken before ibrutinib treatment. This sequence was found in a human donor with chronic lymphocytic leukemia. The CDR3 nucleotides read TGTGCCAGCAGCTTAGCGGAGGTCAGCGAGCAGTACTTC. This gives the protein CASSLAEVSEQYF. Full variable domain (remainder filled in from reference TRBV7-7 and TRBJ2-7): GAGVSQSPRYKVTKRGQDVTLRCDPISSHATLYWYQQALGQGPEFLTYFNYEAQPDKSGLPSDRFSAERPEGSISTLTIQRTEQRDSAMYRCASSLAEVSEQYFGPGTRLTVT.